The subject of this entry is one T cell receptor (beta chain). This clonotype was seen only once. The target of this receptor is not known. Base qualities were left out, and no much larger clone turns up one base away. One read alone provides weak support. This sample was included in a study of tumor-infiltrating lymphocytes in oesophageal squamous cell carcinoma (dated by TCRdb to the mid-2010s). Trimming takes 5 bases from V and 3 bases from J, and the germline ends sit 14 bases apart. From the cysteine up to the phenylalanine, the CDR3 has a length of 15 residues. Only the CDR3 DNA stays, 45 bases, in frame from base 1. CDR1 SGHVS and CDR2 FNYEAQ are derived from the germline V gene. Library construction relied on PCR. Sequencing was performed on an Illumina HiSeq 2000. Clones were called with MiXCR by TCRdb after fastp trimmed the public reads at Q25, and only in-frame beta chains were retained. For every CDR3 protein sequence, its rows merge into one entry that carries the most common genes and DNA. This sample lists 9,500 to 12,000 distinct CDR3 sequences; 50% to 65% were detected once. Of the sample, just under 35% is held by the ten largest clones.

Sequences were obtained from esophageal tumor tissue. This TCR was sampled from a male donor with esophageal squamous cell carcinoma. The chain uses TRBV7-6 and TRBJ2-4; the D gene is possibly TRBD1, with 6 bases matching. The DNA sequence reads TGTGCCAGCAGCCCTGGACAGTTAGACAAAAACATTCAGTACTTC. Its coded protein is CASSPGQLDKNIQYF.